The 6 T cell receptor beta chains reported below all come from one sample, sequenced in a study of identical twins. MiXCR, run by TCRdb on the 5' RACE reads, gives a single entry per CDR3 protein. The sample has fewer than 650,000 distinct CDR3 sequences, 7.5% to 10% seen once. The same sample was also used in a study of yellow fever vaccine responses in identical twins.

Sample: PBMCs. The receptors stem from a young woman in good health.

This clonotype was seen more than once but under ten times. The chain links TRBV28 to TRBJ2-5; tentatively, D is TRBD1 or TRBD2 (6 bases each). V gave up 4 bases and J gave up 2 bases, with 17 bases separating them. This CDR3 has 16 amino acids. Per germline, CDR1 MDHEN and CDR2 SYDVKM. This CDR3 reads CASSSSGGGKQETQYF. For the CDR3, the DNA is TGTGCCAGCAGTTCCAGTGGAGGGGGAAAACAAGAGACCCAGTACTTC.

This clonotype came up a few times. CDR3 amino acids: CATVKVAEYNEQFF. CDR3 DNA sequence: TGTGCCACCGTTAAGGTAGCGGAGTACAATGAGCAGTTCTTC. The chain combines TRBV24-1 with TRBJ2-1, with a weak D call TRBD2 (6 bases). CDR1 is KGHDR, CDR2 SFDVKD, per germline. CDR3 length: 14 residues. Trimming removed 9 bases at V and 4 bases at J, with 15 bases between.

The V call is TRBV30, the J call TRBJ2-6; no clear D gene. The CDR3 sequence is 14 residues long. V shed 0 bases and J shed 1 base, with 4 bases lying between them. Germline CDR1 reads GTSNPN; CDR2 reads SVGIG (reference sequence). CDR3 protein: CAWSVKSGANVLTF. As DNA, the CDR3 is TGTGCCTGGAGTGTTAAGTCTGGGGCCAACGTCCTGACTTTC.

The sample holds a few counts of this clonotype. The chain joins TRBV5-1 to TRBJ2-2; D is unclear. V was cut by 3 bases and J by 4 bases, with 7 bases left in between. The CDR3 is 13 residues long. CDR1 is SGHRS and CDR2 is YFSETQ in the germline V gene. CDR3 nucleotides: TGCGCCAGCAGCTGGCTTCTCACCGGGGAGCTGTTTTTT. Protein: CASSWLLTGELFF.

This clonotype was detected ten times or more. The chain recombines TRBV7-2 with TRBJ2-7; 16 bases align to TRBD2. With 6 bases clipped from V and 4 bases from J, the junction kept 6 bases outside the gene matches. Per germline, CDR1 SGHTA and CDR2 FQGNSA. The CDR3 runs 16 residues. This CDR3 is CASRGLAGGSSYEQYF. In DNA, the CDR3 is TGTGCCAGCAGGGGACTAGCGGGAGGGAGTTCGTACGAGCAGTACTTC.

The chain employs TRBV7-9 and TRBJ2-3; possible D gene TRBD2, 7 bases. The V end lost 1 base, the J end lost 11 bases, and 22 bases lay between the germline ends. Germline values: CDR1 SEHNR, CDR2 FQNEAQ (reference sequence). The CDR3 spans 16 residues. The CDR3 loop is CASSLGTDAGARKQYF. In DNA, the CDR3 is TGTGCCAGCAGCTTAGGAACGGACGCGGGGGCACGTAAGCAGTATTTT. Looking up the rest from reference TRBV7-9 and TRBJ2-3 gives the full variable domain: DTGVSQNPRHKITKRGQNVTFRCDPISEHNRLYWYRQTLGQGPEFLTYFQNEAQLEKSRLLSDRFSAERPKGSFSTLEIQRTEQGDSAMYLCASSLGTDAGARKQYFGPGTRLTVL.